Each of the 22 T cell receptor beta chains below was sequenced from the same sample in a study of CD8+CD57+ T cells in acquired aplastic anemia. Genomic DNA served as template for TCR beta VDJ and CDR3 profiling. TCRdb fed the reads into MiXCR, producing one record per CDR3 protein. Among more than 250,000 distinct CDR3 sequences, 55% to 65% were seen once, and the ten largest hold under 8.5%. The material sequenced was sorted CD4+, CD8+, or CD8+CD57+ T cells (not recorded which) from PBMCs. The receptors shown here come from a human donor with severe aplastic anemia or a healthy control (not recorded which).

This rearrangement joins TRBV14 to TRBJ2-2; a weak D match, TRBD1 (7 bases). CDR3 length equals 18 residues. Trimming shortened V by 8 bases and J by 3 bases, and 25 bases separated the two germline ends. The germline V gene has CDR1 SGHDN and CDR2 FVKESK. The CDR3 bases are TGTGCCAGCGGACTGAGCAGGGGGGATGATAGAGACACCGGGGAGCTGTTTTTT. Protein: CASGLSRGDDRDTGELFF.

The chain recombines TRBV9 with TRBJ2-5, with D perhaps matching TRBD1 (5 bases). Trimming cost V 0 bases and J 3 bases, with 6 bases left between them. The germline gives CDR1 SGDLS, CDR2 YYNGEE. CDR3 length: 13 residues. The CDR3 spells CASSVVQEETQYF. CDR3 coding DNA: TGTGCCAGCAGCGTAGTACAGGAAGAGACCCAGTACTTC.

The table lists this clonotype with many counts. The rearrangement links TRBV5-1 to TRBJ2-6, with unresolved D. V lost 3 bases and J 0 bases, leaving 7 bases between the germline ends. Per germline, CDR1 SGHRS and CDR2 YFSETQ. This CDR3 region has 15 residues. CDR3 DNA: TGCGCCAGCAGCTCAAGGAACTCTGGGGCCAACGTCCTGACTTTC. This gives the protein CASSSRNSGANVLTF. Based on the CDR3 plus reference TRBV5-1 and TRBJ2-6, the full variable domain is KAGVTQTPRYLIKTRGQQVTLSCSPISGHRSVSWYQQTPGQGLQFLFEYFSETQRNKGNFPGRFSGRQFSNSRSEMNVSTLELGDSALYLCASSSRNSGANVLTFGAGSRLTVL.

This rearrangement joins TRBV19 to TRBJ1-1; D is undetermined. With 1 base removed from V and 1 base from J, the gap between germline ends came to 28 bases. The germline gives CDR1 LNHDA, CDR2 SQIVND (reference sequence). CDR3 length equals 21 residues. The CDR3 loop reads CASSIVPVVEGAPDQNTEAFF. The CDR3 bases are TGTGCCAGTAGTATAGTTCCTGTGGTGGAGGGCGCGCCAGACCAGAACACTGAAGCTTTCTTT.

This clonotype was seen at least ten times. This clone may be a read error of a much larger clone one base away. V usage is TRBV20-1 and J usage is TRBJ2-7, with a weak D call TRBD1 (5 bases). CDR1 and CDR2 from the germline V gene are DFQATT and SNEGSKA (reference sequence). V was shortened by 6 bases and J by 4 bases, with 13 bases between the two germline ends. The CDR3 is 12 amino acids. In DNA form, the CDR3 reads TGCAGTGCCTCGGCAGGGCCGTACGAGCAGTACTTC. Protein sequence: CSASAGPYEQYF.

The chain has TRBV9 and TRBJ2-5; a possible D gene is TRBD2 (7 bases). CDR3 length equals 16 residues. Trimming took off 2 bases at V and 0 bases at J, with 14 bases between the two ends. Per germline, CDR1 SGDLS and CDR2 YYNGEE. CDR3: CASSVGGGEYQETQYF. In nucleotides, the CDR3 is TGTGCCAGCAGCGTTGGGGGGGGCGAGTACCAAGAGACCCAGTACTTC.

Note on this clonotype: This may arise from a read error, as a much more abundant clone is one base away. The gene calls are TRBV6-5 and TRBJ2-2; the D gene is possibly TRBD2 (6 bases). The V gene's germline CDR1 is MNHEY and CDR2 SVGAGI. CDR3 size: 15 residues. Here the CDR3 DNA reads TGTGCCAGCAGTATAAGGGAGGCGAACATCGGGGAGCTGTTTTTT. It is translated as CASSIREANIGELFF.

This clonotype has a handful of counts. The chain couples TRBV12-3 or TRBV12-4 to TRBJ1-5; TRBD1 agrees at 7 bases. V was pared by 1 base and J by 7 bases, with 4 bases of the junction left unmatched. This CDR3 has 14 residues. The CDR3, as DNA: TGTGCCAGCAGTTTAGTAGGGGGCAGGCAGCCCCAGCATTTT. It yields the protein CASSLVGGRQPQHF.

The chain has TRBV5-4 and TRBJ2-5, with TRBD2 matching over 7 bases. CDR1 and CDR2 (germline): SGHNT, YYREEE (reference sequence). The trim removed 4 bases at V and 3 bases at J, leaving 9 bases unmatched. CDR3 length: 15 amino acids. CDR3 DNA sequence: TGTGCCAGCAGCCCCGTGCGGGGGTCCGAAGAGACCCAGTACTTC. Amino acids: CASSPVRGSEETQYF.

The rearrangement uses TRBV24-1 and TRBJ2-5; 9 bases are a match to TRBD1. Germline assignment: CDR1 KGHDR and CDR2 SFDVKD. CDR3 size: 17 residues. Trimming cost V 4 bases and J 2 bases; bases outside gene matches: 10. This CDR3 is CATSDDRGGPKQETQYF. CDR3 DNA sequence: TGTGCCACCAGTGACGACAGGGGGGGTCCCAAACAAGAGACCCAGTACTTC.

The chain is built from TRBV19 and TRBJ1-1; no clear D. The V gene lost 6 bases and the J gene lost 4 bases, with 18 bases spanning the gap. Germline values: CDR1 LNHDA, CDR2 SQIVND (reference sequence). The CDR3 extends over 15 amino acids. The CDR3 DNA follows: TGTGCCAGTAGAGTGACTGTGGGCCGGGGCACTGAAGCTTTCTTT. This encodes CASRVTVGRGTEAFF. The full variable domain, completed using reference TRBV19 and TRBJ1-1, is DGGITQSPKYLFRKEGQNVTLSCEQNLNHDAMYWYRQDPGQGLRLIYYSQIVNDFQKGDIAEGYSVSREKKESFPLTVTSAQKNPTAFYLCASRVTVGRGTEAFFGQGTRLTVV.

The V call is TRBV7-3, the J call TRBJ2-2; the match to TRBD2 covers 7 bases. The junction had 2 bases not matched to a gene; V was cut back by 3 bases and J by 1 base. Germline CDR1 and CDR2: SGHTA and FQGTGA. The CDR3 is 15 amino acids. CDR3 sequence reads: CASSFGGWNTGELFF. The CDR3, as DNA: TGTGCCAGCAGCTTCGGGGGGTGGAACACCGGGGAGCTGTTTTTT.

The gene calls are TRBV7-2 and TRBJ2-5; TRBD1 matches 11 bases. The V gene's germline CDR1 is SGHTA and CDR2 FQGNSA. The V gene end was trimmed by 4 bases and the J gene end by 5 bases; junction bases not matched to a gene: 9. The CDR3 totals 16 residues. The DNA of the CDR3 is TGTGCCAGCAGCTCGCCGGGACAGGGGGTACGGGAGACCCAGTACTTC. Its translation is CASSSPGQGVRETQYF.

This clonotype was found many times. The chain links TRBV12-3 or TRBV12-4 to TRBJ1-4; D uncertain. The V end lost 4 bases, the J end lost 6 bases, and 6 bases lay between the germline ends. This CDR3 is 12 amino acids long. As DNA, the CDR3 is TGTGCCAGCAGTTCGGAGGATGAAAAACTGTTTTTT. It translates to CASSSEDEKLFF.

This clonotype was recorded many times. The chain couples TRBV2 to TRBJ2-5; D possibly matches TRBD1 or TRBD2 (6 bases each). The V and J ends lost 8 bases and 4 bases respectively, with 20 bases between them. The CDR3 extends over 15 amino acids. CDR1 and CDR2 from the germline V gene are SNHLY and FYNNEI. The CDR3 DNA sequence: TGTGCCAGCCAACAGGGCGGGGTGGCGGGAGAGACCCAGTACTTC. This encodes CASQQGGVAGETQYF.

The table lists this clonotype with many counts. This sequence joins TRBV20-1 and TRBJ2-7; TRBD1 matches 9 bases. This CDR3 region has 15 residues. Germline V CDR1 and CDR2: DFQATT, SNEGSKA (reference sequence). The ends lost 2 bases at V and 3 bases at J; junction bases unmatched: 8. CDR3 region: CSARLKQGASYEQYF. The DNA of the CDR3 is TGCAGTGCTAGACTCAAACAGGGGGCAAGCTACGAGCAGTACTTC.

This clonotype was seen many times. V and J are TRBV24-1 and TRBJ2-1; 9 bases are a match to TRBD2. The germline V gene encodes CDR1 KGHDR and CDR2 SFDVKD. This CDR3 has 16 amino acids. Unmatched junction bases numbered 16, after V lost 9 bases and J lost 8 bases. As DNA, the CDR3 is TGTGCCACCCCCTCTCCCCGGCGGGGGGGCAGTTATGAGCAGTTCTTC. Its protein product is CATPSPRRGGSYEQFF.

The chain employs TRBV20-1 and TRBJ2-5; 9 bases agree with TRBD2. The germline gives CDR1 DFQATT, CDR2 SNEGSKA (reference sequence). The CDR3 runs 15 residues. J lost 0 bases, V lost 3 bases, and 5 bases had no gene match. In DNA, the CDR3 is TGCAGTGCTAGTATAGCGGGGGCCTACCAAGAGACCCAGTACTTC. Amino acid sequence: CSASIAGAYQETQYF.

Only a few counts were recorded for this clonotype. V usage is TRBV20-1 and J usage is TRBJ2-7; D is ambiguous. Trimming took 0 bases from V and 0 from J, leaving 9 bases between them. The germline V gene has CDR1 DFQATT and CDR2 SNEGSKA (reference sequence). This CDR3 has 14 residues. CDR3 region: CSARDLTGSYEQYF. CDR3 sequence (DNA): TGCAGTGCTAGAGATTTGACGGGCTCCTACGAGCAGTACTTC.

Ten or more counts support this clonotype. The junction departs from the called germline gene at one end, perhaps through a read error. The rearrangement joins TRBV7-9 to TRBJ1-4; D might be TRBD1 (5 bases). This CDR3 comprises 12 residues. Germline V gives CDR1 SEHNR, CDR2 FQNEAQ (reference sequence). The CDR3 DNA follows: TGTGCCAGCAGCTTAGCGGGGCCCGATACTAGATTT. Translated: CASSLAGPDTRF.

This chain connects TRBV29-1 to TRBJ1-2; D is uncertain. CDR1 is SQVTM and CDR2 is ANQGSEA in the germline V gene. The CDR3 length is 11 residues. Trimming cost V 4 bases and J 2 bases, with 5 bases left between them. Here the CDR3 DNA reads TGCAGCGTTGCCGAGAACTATGGCTACACCTTC. Translated, it gives CSVAENYGYTF.

A few counts support this clonotype. The V gene is TRBV15, the J gene TRBJ2-7, with no clear D. The CDR3 spans 13 residues. Germline CDR1 reads LNHNV; CDR2 reads YYDKDF (reference sequence). V was trimmed by 1 base and J by 4 bases, leaving 8 bases between them. The DNA for the CDR3 is TGTGCCACCAGCAGAGGTGCTGGTTACGAGCAGTACTTC. This gives the protein CATSRGAGYEQYF.